This T cell receptor beta chain was captured by sequencing in a study of human T cells and chemical hapten exposure. Background on the study: During the roughly 24-week study period, patients had diphenylcyclopropenone applied to the scalp every week. General study points: While controls formed fewer of them, expanded TCRs formed significantly more large CDR3 similarity clusters.

Time point: patch test 2, 6 weeks after DPC sensitization. Indicated treatment: therapeutic diphenylcyclopropenone sensitization with weekly scalp DPC. In TCRdb, the RACE reads were re-called with MiXCR into one record per CDR3 protein. The data contain over 60,000 distinct CDR3 sequences, around 10% of them singletons. This clonotype was observed a handful of times. Its antigen is unknown. The material sequenced was whole blood, taken in connection with sensitization to the hapten diphenylcyclopropenone (DPC). The sequence derives from a woman in her forties or fifties with alopecia areata. Some clones in this sample may be carry-over from other donors' samples.

CDR3 loop: CASSPQGQENTEAFF. The CDR3 DNA sequence: TGTGCCAGCAGTCCCCAAGGACAGGAGAACACTGAAGCTTTCTTT. V usage is TRBV6-1 and J usage is TRBJ1-1, with 7 bases lining up with TRBD1. The V gene's germline CDR1 is MNHNS and CDR2 SASEGT. Losses at the gene ends were 5 bases for V and 1 base for J; bases not matched to a gene: 7. The CDR3 extends over 15 amino acids.